These 22 T cell receptor beta chains were all obtained from the same sample, sequenced in a study of T-cell memory formation after mild COVID-19. TCRdb re-called the 5' RACE reads with MiXCR, one entry per CDR3 protein. The sample holds around 180,000 distinct CDR3 sequences; about a fifth are singletons and the top ten take 3.9%. Source material: PBMCs or a T cell subset sorted from them (not recorded which). The receptors here all came from a man aged 18 to 29 who had mild COVID-19 (a few samples of this study predate the infection). Cell type and time point are not known.

The chain uses TRBV6-6 and TRBJ1-4, with 9 bases identical to TRBD1. Germline CDR1 reads MNHNY; CDR2 reads SVGAGI (reference sequence). V lost 6 bases to trimming and J lost 7 bases; unmatched junction nucleotides: 18. The CDR3 loop spans 18 amino acids. CDR3 loop: CASRNRGGQGGVGEKLFF. CDR3 DNA: TGTGCCAGCAGGAACCGGGGGGGACAGGGAGGCGTCGGTGAAAAACTGTTTTTT.

This clonotype was picked up many times. V and J are TRBV5-1 and TRBJ2-5, with D maybe TRBD2 (6 bases). With 5 bases removed from V and 5 bases from J, the gap between germline ends came to 13 bases. In germline, CDR1 is SGHRS, CDR2 YFSETQ. This CDR3 contains 13 residues. This chain's CDR3 is CASSEIGGETQYF. For the CDR3, the DNA is TGCGCCAGCAGTGAAATTGGAGGGGAGACCCAGTACTTC.

The chain recombines TRBV20-1 with TRBJ2-5; possible D gene TRBD1, 6 bases. V was trimmed by 3 bases and J by 5 bases, leaving 13 bases between them. Germline CDR1 and CDR2: DFQATT and SNEGSKA (reference sequence). The length of the CDR3 is 13 residues. CDR3 sequence reads: CSASSGAHETQYF. The DNA of the CDR3 is TGCAGTGCTAGTTCAGGGGCCCACGAGACCCAGTACTTC.

This clonotype was picked up a small number of times. The CDR3 DNA sequence: TGTGCCAGCAGCCAAGTCGGGGGGGAGCTGTTTTTT. It translates to CASSQVGGELFF. The V call is TRBV4-2, the J call TRBJ2-2; D unclear. The V gene lost 1 base and the J gene lost 8 bases, with 5 bases spanning the gap. Germline V gene data show CDR1 as LGHNA and CDR2 as YNFKEQ. The CDR3 extends over 12 amino acids.

V usage is TRBV11-3 and J usage is TRBJ2-1; weak D call: TRBD2 (6 bases). Germline V lookup: CDR1 SGHNT, CDR2 YENEEA. Trimming took off 0 bases at V and 7 bases at J, with 13 bases between the two ends. The CDR3 covers 15 residues. The CDR3 sequence is CASSLDIGGGNEQFF. CDR3 nucleotides: TGTGCCAGCAGCTTAGATATAGGTGGAGGGAATGAGCAGTTCTTC.

This clonotype has just a few counts. The V call is TRBV12-3 or TRBV12-4, the J call TRBJ2-1; 7 positions match TRBD1. The junction had 4 bases not matched to a gene; V was cut back by 8 bases and J by 9 bases. The CDR3 is 11 amino acids. Written as DNA, the CDR3 is TGTGCCAGCTCCAGGGGGTTTGAGCAGTTCTTC. This gives the protein CASSRGFEQFF.

This clonotype was counted a few times. The chain uses TRBV7-2 and TRBJ1-2, with D perhaps TRBD1 (6 bases). V was cut by 7 bases and J by 8 bases, with 17 bases left in between. The V gene's germline CDR1 is SGHTA and CDR2 FQGNSA. The CDR3 contains 13 residues. Here the CDR3 DNA reads TGTGCCAGCACCTCGGCTGGGGGGCAGGGCTACACCTTC. The encoded protein is CASTSAGGQGYTF.

This clonotype was counted between two and nine times. This chain connects TRBV4-3 to TRBJ1-4, with D tentatively TRBD1 (5 bases). This CDR3 spans 18 amino acids. Trimming removed 2 bases from V and 4 bases from J, with 20 bases in between. Germline loops: CDR1 LGHNA, CDR2 YSLEER. Here the CDR3 reads CASSQRRGQRGLNEKLFF. DNA of the CDR3: TGCGCCAGCAGCCAACGTAGGGGCCAAAGGGGCCTTAATGAAAAACTGTTTTTT.

The CDR3 spells CASSRDRGPNEQFF. CDR3 coding DNA: TGCGCCAGCAGCCGGGACAGGGGTCCGAATGAGCAGTTCTTC. The J gene is TRBJ2-1, the V gene TRBV10-1; 10 bases are shared with TRBD1. CDR3 size: 14 residues. J gave up 7 bases and V 6 bases, and 6 bases lay outside the gene matches. The germline V gene has CDR1 WNHNN and CDR2 SYGVQD (reference sequence).

Only a few counts were recorded for this clonotype. The V gene is TRBV4-1, the J gene TRBJ2-7, with 7 bases that match TRBD1. With 4 bases clipped from V and 0 bases from J, the junction kept 9 bases outside the gene matches. There are 16 residues in the CDR3. Per germline, CDR1 MGHRA and CDR2 YSYEKL. Here the CDR3 DNA reads TGCGCCAGCAGCCGTACGTCGGGACAGAGCTCCTACGAGCAGTACTTC. Protein: CASSRTSGQSSYEQYF.

This clonotype was counted only a few times. The rearrangement joins TRBV4-3 to TRBJ1-2, with 7 positions matching TRBD1. The CDR3 loop spans 17 amino acids. Trimming removed 4 bases from V and 1 base from J; junction bases left unmatched: 12. Germline V gives CDR1 LGHNA, CDR2 YSLEER. DNA of the CDR3: TGCGCCAGCAGCCCCTCTACCGGACAGGCCGGTAACTATGGCTACACCTTC. Its translation is CASSPSTGQAGNYGYTF.

This rearrangement joins TRBV5-1 to TRBJ2-3; D gene ambiguous. The CDR3 totals 14 residues. Germline V gives CDR1 SGHRS, CDR2 YFSETQ. Trimming took off 5 bases at V and 1 base at J, with 11 bases between the two ends. The CDR3 loop reads CASSNGSRTDTQYF. CDR3 DNA: TGCGCCAGCAGTAATGGATCCCGCACAGATACGCAGTATTTT.

This clonotype was observed a handful of times. One junction end disagrees with the germline gene, perhaps due to a read error. The chain couples TRBV5-1 to TRBJ2-7, with D possibly called TRBD1 or TRBD2 (5 bases each). The CDR3 spans 15 residues. The V gene's germline CDR1 is SGHRS and CDR2 YFSETQ. CDR3 region: CASSQTGTLSHEQYF. In nucleotides, the CDR3 is TGCGCCAGCAGCCAAACCGGGACCCTCTCCCACGAGCAGTACTTC.

Many counts were recorded for this clonotype. The V and J genes are TRBV10-2 and TRBJ1-6; TRBD1 matches at 7 bases. Germline CDR1 reads WSHSY; CDR2 reads SAAADI. The CDR3 length is 14 residues. J was trimmed by 6 bases and V by 6 bases; bases with no gene match: 5. The CDR3 coding sequence is TGCGCCAGCAGCCGACAGGGAATTAATTCACCCCTCCACTTT. It encodes CASSRQGINSPLHF.

Only a few counts were recorded for this clonotype. V is TRBV7-9 and J is TRBJ1-1; unclear D gene. This CDR3 has 12 residues. Germline-derived CDR1 and CDR2 are SEHNR and FQNEAQ (reference sequence). V was shortened by 5 bases and J by 4 bases, with 8 bases between the two germline ends. CDR3 residues: CASSTGSTEAFF. The CDR3 DNA reads as TGTGCCAGCAGCACCGGAAGCACTGAAGCTTTCTTT.

The J gene is TRBJ2-7, the V gene TRBV12-3 or TRBV12-4, with D perhaps matching TRBD1 (6 bases). Trimming took off 3 bases at V and 0 bases at J, with 9 bases between the two ends. This CDR3 is 14 amino acids long. DNA for the CDR3: TGTGCCAGCAGTTTCTCGACAGGCTCCTACGAGCAGTACTTC. Protein sequence: CASSFSTGSYEQYF.

The table lists this clonotype with a few counts. The V gene is TRBV7-2, the J gene TRBJ2-3; no clear D. V was trimmed by 6 bases and J by 5 bases, leaving 9 bases between them. CDR1 is SGHTA and CDR2 is FQGNSA in the germline V gene. This CDR3 is built from 12 residues. This CDR3 is CASSARRDTQYF. The CDR3 DNA follows: TGTGCCAGCAGTGCACGGAGAGATACGCAGTATTTT.

The chain joins TRBV5-6 to TRBJ2-5, with 14 bases lining up with TRBD2. Germline CDR1 reads SGHDT; CDR2 reads YYEEEE. V dropped 4 bases and J dropped 8; count of bases not matched to a gene: 10. The CDR3 is 16 amino acids. The CDR3 bases are TGTGCCAGCAGCAGGGACAGCGGGACTAGCGGGAGAACCCAGTACTTC. This codes for CASSRDSGTSGRTQYF.

The chain has TRBV29-1 and TRBJ1-1; D ambiguous. The germline gives CDR1 SQVTM, CDR2 ANQGSEA. Trimming stripped 4 bases from V and 6 bases from J, with 12 bases between. There are 12 residues in the CDR3. The CDR3 loop is CSVVSSSAEAFF. The DNA of the CDR3 is TGCAGCGTTGTATCCAGTTCGGCTGAAGCTTTCTTT. Drawing the rest from reference TRBV29-1 and TRBJ1-1, the complete variable domain is SAVISQKPSRDICQRGTSLTIQCQVDSQVTMMFWYRQQPGQSLTLIATANQGSEATYESGFVIDKFPISRPNLTFSTLTVSNMSPEDSSIYLCSVVSSSAEAFFGQGTRLTVV.

V is TRBV3-1 and J is TRBJ2-7; D is possibly TRBD1 or TRBD2 (5 bases each). CDR3 length: 13 amino acids. Germline CDR1 reads LGHDT; CDR2 reads YNNKEL (reference sequence). V lost 1 base and J 6 bases, leaving 10 bases between the germline ends. The CDR3, as DNA: TGTGCCAGCAGCCAAGGGGGGACGTGCGAGCAGTACGTC. Residues: CASSQGGTCEQYV.

This clonotype was counted between two and nine times. The chain has TRBV7-9 and TRBJ2-7; D call uncertain. Between the trimmed V and J ends, which lost 2 bases and 6 bases, there was a span of 8 bases. This CDR3 comprises 12 residues. Germline-derived CDR1 and CDR2 are SEHNR and FQNEAQ (reference sequence). The DNA of the CDR3 is TGTGCCAGCAGCTTATCCAGGCCCGAGCAGTACTTC. This codes for CASSLSRPEQYF.

The V and J genes are TRBV6-5 and TRBJ2-3; 11 bases are a match to TRBD2. The junction had 8 bases not matched to a gene; V was cut back by 0 bases and J by 6 bases. This CDR3 is 17 amino acids long. CDR1 is MNHEY and CDR2 is SVGAGI in the germline V gene. CDR3 nucleotide sequence: TGTGCCAGCAGTTACTCCGGGGCTAGCGGGGGGTTGGATACGCAGTATTTT. This gives the protein CASSYSGASGGLDTQYF.